This T cell receptor beta chain is from a study of blood T cell repertoires in COVID-19. Whole-study context: Sites across the United States, Italy and Spain contributed samples from acute and convalescent COVID-19. PBMCs, B-cell-depleted T cells, or T cells were the source of the cDNA or gDNA that made up the material.

CDR1 is LNHDA and CDR2 is SQIVND in the germline V gene (reference sequence). The CDR3 is made up of 13 amino acids. Trimming took off 5 bases at V and 1 base at J, with 8 bases between the two ends. Assay: immunoSEQ multiplex PCR; the TCRdb copy retains only in-frame clones and omits some. The data contain a few hundred thousand clones, around 83% of them seen just once; the ten biggest clones take up approximately 1.3%. The chain combines TRBV19 with TRBJ1-1; D unresolved. The clonotype was recovered from a woman between 40 and 55 years old who had recovered from COVID-19. Material for sequencing was peripheral blood. This chain's CDR3 is CASSLGGNTEAFF. In nucleotides, the CDR3 is TGTGCCAGTAGTCTGGGAGGGAACACTGAAGCTTTCTTT. Combining the CDR3 with reference TRBV19 and TRBJ1-1 gives the whole variable domain DGGITQSPKYLFRKEGQNVTLSCEQNLNHDAMYWYRQDPGQGLRLIYYSQIVNDFQKGDIAEGYSVSREKKESFPLTVTSAQKNPTAFYLCASSLGGNTEAFFGQGTRLTVV.